One sample yielded the 9 T cell receptor beta chains listed below, sequenced in a study of CD8 T cells in ankylosing spondylitis (dated 2017 in TCRdb). Library prep was done by 5' RACE. The reads were generated on an Illumina HiSeq 2500. TCRdb itself trimmed the public reads at Q25 with fastp, ran MiXCR and retained productive beta chains. CDR3 protein sequences are deduplicated, and each keeps its most common genes and DNA. In all, the sample holds a few hundred thousand distinct CDR3 sequences, and approximately 20% of those were seen once. The ten top clones hold around a third of the sample. Sequencing was carried out using blood, either unsorted or a sorted T cell fraction (not recorded which). The receptors originated from a male donor with ankylosing spondylitis or in good health (not recorded which).

The chain combines TRBV20-1 with TRBJ2-1, with D perhaps matching TRBD2 (6 bases). Germline-derived CDR1 and CDR2 are DFQATT and SNEGSKA (reference sequence). Trimming left V 7 bases short and J 8 bases short, with 21 bases between. This CDR3 is 14 amino acids long. The CDR3 DNA follows: TGCAGTGTCATCAAAACGGGAGATCGCGATGAGCAGTTCTTC. This encodes CSVIKTGDRDEQFF.

The rearrangement links TRBV20-1 to TRBJ2-1; TRBD2 is a possible D gene (5 bases). CDR3 size: 16 residues. Germline V gives CDR1 DFQATT, CDR2 SNEGSKA (reference sequence). The V and J ends lost 1 base and 0 bases respectively, with 13 bases between them. The chain's CDR3 is CSARGGLASSYNEQFF. The CDR3 DNA sequence: TGCAGTGCTAGAGGGGGATTAGCGAGCTCCTACAATGAGCAGTTCTTC.

In its sample, this clonotype was seen many times. The chain employs TRBV9 and TRBJ2-3; TRBD2 agrees at 9 bases. Germline V CDR1 and CDR2: SGDLS, YYNGEE. The CDR3 runs 20 residues. The junction had 14 bases not matched to a gene; V was cut back by 0 bases and J by 0 bases. The CDR3: CASSVVVPRASGTSTDTQYF. In nucleotides, the CDR3 is TGTGCCAGCAGCGTAGTTGTACCCCGGGCTAGCGGGACTAGCACAGATACGCAGTATTTT. Combining the CDR3 with reference TRBV9 and TRBJ2-3 gives the whole variable domain DSGVTQTPKHLITATGQRVTLRCSPRSGDLSVYWYQQSLDQGLQFLIQYYNGEERAKGNILERFSAQQFPDLHSELNLSSLELGDSALYFCASSVVVPRASGTSTDTQYFGPGTRLTVL.

The V gene is TRBV3-1, the J gene TRBJ2-1; perhaps TRBD2 as D (6 bases). The germline V gene encodes CDR1 LGHDT and CDR2 YNNKEL (reference sequence). Trimming removed 4 bases at V and 5 bases at J, with 12 bases between. The length of the CDR3 is 14 residues. The CDR3 spells CASSPGSSDNEQFF. The CDR3 nucleotides are TGTGCCAGCAGCCCCGGGAGTAGCGACAATGAGCAGTTCTTC.

This clonotype was seen a few times. The chain joins TRBV5-6 to TRBJ2-7; D may be TRBD1 or TRBD2 (6 bases each). This CDR3 is built from 16 residues. V was trimmed by 0 bases and J by 2 bases, leaving 15 bases between them. Germline CDR1 is SGHDT and CDR2 is YYEEEE. As DNA, the CDR3 is TGTGCCAGCAGCTTGGTCGTCGGGGGCCTGGCCTACGAGCAGTACTTC. Protein: CASSLVVGGLAYEQYF. The complete variable domain, with remaining parts taken from reference TRBV5-6 and TRBJ2-7, reads DAGVTQSPTHLIKTRGQQVTLRCSPKSGHDTVSWYQQALGQGPQFIFQYYEEEERQRGNFPDRFSGHQFPNYSSELNVNALLLGDSALYLCASSLVVGGLAYEQYFGPGTRLTVT.

Only a few counts were recorded for this clonotype. The chain combines TRBV27 with TRBJ2-5, with unresolved D. The length of the CDR3 is 13 residues. V lost 6 bases and J 5 bases, leaving 13 bases between the germline ends. Germline V gene lookup returns CDR1 MNHEY and CDR2 SMNVEV (reference sequence). CDR3 nucleotide sequence: TGTGCCAGCAGAAGCTTAGGGTGGGAGACCCAGTACTTC. Residues: CASRSLGWETQYF.

Only a few counts were recorded for this clonotype. The rearrangement links TRBV4-3 to TRBJ1-2; D may be TRBD1 (6 bases). CDR1 and CDR2 from the germline V gene are LGHNA and YSLEER. Trimming pared 0 bases from V and 0 bases from J, leaving 17 bases between. The CDR3 length is 18 residues. CDR3 in DNA: TGCGCCAGCAGCCAAGATTGGGGGGCCGTACTTCCTAACTATGGCTACACCTTC. Its translation is CASSQDWGAVLPNYGYTF.

This clonotype has a single count. The rearrangement uses TRBV2 and TRBJ2-7; the D is unclear. With 8 bases removed from V and 2 bases from J, the gap between germline ends came to 10 bases. This CDR3 is built from 12 residues. The germline V gene encodes CDR1 SNHLY and CDR2 FYNNEI. The CDR3 sequence: CASSDDAYEQYF. Written as DNA, the CDR3 is TGTGCCAGCTCCGACGACGCCTACGAGCAGTACTTC.

This clonotype was detected only a few times. This rearrangement joins TRBV11-2 to TRBJ1-4; 7 nucleotides agree with TRBD1. From germline, CDR1 is SGHAT and CDR2 FQNNGV. Losses at the gene ends were 4 bases for V and 8 bases for J; bases not matched to a gene: 10. The CDR3 is 15 residues long. Written as DNA, the CDR3 is TGTGCCAGCAGCTCCTACGACAGGGAGAGCGAAAAACTGTTTTTT. Amino acids: CASSSYDRESEKLFF.